Presented here are 23 T cell receptor beta chains from one specimen sequenced in a study of shared clonotypes between healthy human individuals. The naive CD8 fraction comprised CD45RO-negative cells positively selected for CCR7 and excluded terminally differentiated effector memory CD45RA+ cells. Only in-frame clones appear in the TCRdb table, and some are missing; sequencing was by immunoSEQ multiplex PCR. The sample lists hundreds of thousands of clones, 95% occurring once. Sequencing was carried out using naive CD8+ T cells sorted from blood. The receptors derive from a woman in her thirties in good health.

The CDR3 region has the DNA TGTGCCAGCAGCTTACTGGGGCGGACAGGGGAAGCTTTCTTT. It translates to CASSLLGRTGEAFF. This chain connects TRBV7-8 to TRBJ1-1, with TRBD1 identical over 8 bases. The germline V gene encodes CDR1 SGHVS and CDR2 FQNEAQ. This CDR3 comprises 14 residues. V shed 2 bases, J shed 8 bases, and the junction held 7 bases outside the gene matches. The whole variable domain, remainder taken from reference TRBV7-8 and TRBJ1-1, is GAGVSQSPRYKVAKRGQDVALRCDPISGHVSLFWYQQALGQGPEFLTYFQNEAQLDKSGLPSDRFFAERPEGSVSTLKIQRTQQEDSAVYLCASSLLGRTGEAFFGQGTRLTVV.

The chain uses TRBV7-2 and TRBJ2-1; D gene unclear. Trimming pared 3 bases from V and 1 base from J, leaving 7 bases between. The CDR3 loop spans 14 amino acids. Germline V gene data show CDR1 as SGHTA and CDR2 as FQGNSA. The CDR3 loop reads CASSFGGSYNEQFF. In nucleotides, the CDR3 is TGTGCCAGCAGCTTTGGTGGATCCTACAATGAGCAGTTCTTC.

The chain links TRBV7-2 to TRBJ2-3; D unclear. Germline V CDR1 and CDR2: SGHTA, FQGNSA. The CDR3 runs 17 residues. Trimming stripped 1 base from V and 0 bases from J, with 14 bases between. In DNA, the CDR3 is TGTGCCAGCAGCTTAGGGTTTACCGGTGCTAGCACAGATACGCAGTATTTT. Translating gives CASSLGFTGASTDTQYF.

The rearrangement uses TRBV29-1 and TRBJ2-1; 8 bases fit TRBD2. The germline CDR1 and CDR2 sequences are SQVTM and ANQGSEA. The CDR3 spans 14 residues. With 6 bases clipped from V and 4 bases from J, the junction kept 8 bases outside the gene matches. The CDR3 is CSVFTSGVYNEQFF. Here the CDR3 DNA reads TGCAGCGTATTTACTAGCGGCGTTTACAATGAGCAGTTCTTC.

The CDR3 bases are TGTGCCAGCAGCCAACTAGTAGAAGAGACCCAGTACTTC. Its protein is CASSQLVEETQYF. The chain carries TRBV14 and TRBJ2-5; D is uncertain. The germline V gene encodes CDR1 SGHDN and CDR2 FVKESK. This CDR3 comprises 13 residues. Trimming shortened V by 2 bases and J by 3 bases, and 7 bases separated the two germline ends.

The rearrangement joins TRBV2 to TRBJ2-7, with 12 bases identical to TRBD2. Losses at the gene ends were 10 bases for V and 3 bases for J; bases not matched to a gene: 7. The CDR3 consists of 14 residues. The germline V gene has CDR1 SNHLY and CDR2 FYNNEI. The CDR3: CATQTSGSLYEQYF. CDR3 bases: TGTGCCACACAGACTAGCGGGAGTCTCTACGAGCAGTACTTC.

CDR3 in amino acids: CASSGSNTEAFF. CDR3 coding DNA: TGTGCCAGCAGTGGGAGTAACACTGAAGCTTTCTTT. V gene TRBV2 combines with J gene TRBJ1-1, with D unresolved. This CDR3 is 12 amino acids long. From germline, CDR1 is SNHLY and CDR2 FYNNEI. Trimming took 4 bases from V and 2 from J, leaving 5 bases between them.

This clone was seen once. The rearrangement uses TRBV5-1 and TRBJ2-3; TRBD2 aligns across 12 bases. J gave up 2 bases and V 1 base, and 17 bases lay outside the gene matches. The CDR3 length is 21 residues. Per germline, CDR1 SGHRS and CDR2 YFSETQ. The CDR3 sequence is CASSLFTTSGSIEVPTDTQYF. DNA of the CDR3: TGCGCCAGCAGCTTGTTTACGACTAGCGGGAGTATTGAGGTTCCCACAGATACGCAGTATTTT. The full variable domain, with the rest looked up from reference TRBV5-1 and TRBJ2-3, is KAGVTQTPRYLIKTRGQQVTLSCSPISGHRSVSWYQQTPGQGLQFLFEYFSETQRNKGNFPGRFSGRQFSNSRSEMNVSTLELGDSALYLCASSLFTTSGSIEVPTDTQYFGPGTRLTVL.

The rearrangement uses TRBV5-4 and TRBJ2-3; D is undetermined. The length of the CDR3 is 13 residues. The ends were cut back, 4 bases at V and 6 bases at J, with 12 bases in the middle. The germline V gene has CDR1 SGHNT and CDR2 YYREEE (reference sequence). In DNA, the CDR3 is TGTGCCAGCAGCGACACTACCCCCGATACGCAGTATTTT. As protein: CASSDTTPDTQYF.

This sequence joins TRBV10-3 and TRBJ2-5; no reliable D call. Germline V gene data show CDR1 as ENHRY and CDR2 as SYGVKD. The CDR3 loop spans 15 amino acids. V lost 1 base, J lost 2 bases, and 11 bases lay in between. The CDR3 DNA is TGTGCCATCAGTGAGTGGTCCAGCGAACAAGAGACCCAGTACTTC. This encodes CAISEWSSEQETQYF.

The V and J genes are TRBV28 and TRBJ2-1; D is ambiguous. The V end lost 3 bases, the J end lost 8 bases, and 17 bases lay between the germline ends. Germline V gene data show CDR1 as MDHEN and CDR2 as SYDVKM. The CDR3 covers 15 residues. CDR3 in amino acids: CASSFIGGRVDEQFF. The CDR3 nucleotides read TGTGCCAGCAGTTTCATTGGCGGTCGGGTGGATGAGCAGTTCTTC.

The chain uses TRBV2 and TRBJ2-1, with 16 positions matching TRBD2. Per germline, CDR1 SNHLY and CDR2 FYNNEI. The CDR3 has 17 amino acids. After removal of 4 bases from V and 8 bases from J, the junction contained 8 bases not matched to a gene. The CDR3 sequence: CASSGPAGLAGGDEQFF. DNA for the CDR3: TGTGCCAGCAGTGGCCCCGCGGGACTAGCGGGAGGGGATGAGCAGTTCTTC.

The chain carries TRBV11-2 and TRBJ1-1, with D possibly being TRBD1 (6 bases). The germline V gene encodes CDR1 SGHAT and CDR2 FQNNGV. The CDR3 is made up of 16 amino acids. V lost 4 bases and J lost 2, with 17 bases in between. This CDR3 is CASSSTEAGGNTEAFF. As DNA, the CDR3 is TGTGCCAGCAGCTCTACCGAGGCTGGGGGCAACACTGAAGCTTTCTTT.

As to this clone: The same CDR3 also results from other DNA sequences found in this sample. The chain carries TRBV27 and TRBJ2-7, with no clear D. CDR3 length equals 13 residues. Germline CDR1 is MNHEY and CDR2 is SMNVEV (reference sequence). V lost 4 bases and J lost 3, with 10 bases in between. DNA for the CDR3: TGTGCCAGCAGTTCGCTGGGCCACTACGAGCAGTACTTC. Translating it yields CASSSLGHYEQYF.

The count of this clone is one. The rearrangement uses TRBV28 and TRBJ2-1, with 8 nucleotides matching TRBD1. From germline, CDR1 is MDHEN and CDR2 SYDVKM. Unmatched junction bases numbered 10, after V lost 8 bases and J lost 7 bases. This CDR3 is 14 amino acids long. The CDR3 protein is CASQTGTGFNEQFF. In DNA, the CDR3 is TGTGCCAGCCAAACCGGGACAGGCTTTAATGAGCAGTTCTTC. The complete variable domain, with remaining parts taken from reference TRBV28 and TRBJ2-1, reads DVKVTQSSRYLVKRTGEKVFLECVQDMDHENMFWYRQDPGLGLRLIYFSYDVKMKEKGDIPEGYSVSREKKERFSLILESASTNQTSMYLCASQTGTGFNEQFFGPGTRLTVL.

This chain's CDR3 is CASSLGLAGLSSYEQYF. The DNA of the CDR3 is TGCGCCAGCAGCTTGGGACTAGCGGGGTTAAGCTCCTACGAGCAGTACTTC. This sequence joins TRBV5-1 and TRBJ2-7, with TRBD2 identical over 11 bases. The CDR3 spans 17 residues. Germline lookup yields CDR1 SGHRS and CDR2 YFSETQ. V lost 0 bases, J lost 0 bases, and 5 bases stayed unmatched. Together with reference TRBV5-1 and TRBJ2-7, the CDR3 gives the full variable domain: KAGVTQTPRYLIKTRGQQVTLSCSPISGHRSVSWYQQTPGQGLQFLFEYFSETQRNKGNFPGRFSGRQFSNSRSEMNVSTLELGDSALYLCASSLGLAGLSSYEQYFGPGTRLTVT.

CDR3 DNA sequence: TGTGCCAGCAGCTTACCAGAACGCTCCTACGAGCAGTACTTC. This codes for CASSLPERSYEQYF. The chain has TRBV5-6 and TRBJ2-7, with unresolved D. The CDR3 loop spans 14 amino acids. CDR1 is SGHDT, CDR2 YYEEEE, per germline. Trimming removed 2 bases at V and 0 bases at J, with 9 bases between. The whole variable domain, remainder taken from reference TRBV5-6 and TRBJ2-7, is DAGVTQSPTHLIKTRGQQVTLRCSPKSGHDTVSWYQQALGQGPQFIFQYYEEEERQRGNFPDRFSGHQFPNYSSELNVNALLLGDSALYLCASSLPERSYEQYFGPGTRLTVT.

The chain carries TRBV13 and TRBJ2-1; 9 bases line up with TRBD2. The V segment lost 6 bases and the J segment 0 bases; nucleotides outside the gene matches: 3. The CDR3 loop spans 15 amino acids. Germline V CDR1 and CDR2: PRHDT, FYEKMQ (reference sequence). The CDR3 DNA reads as TGTGCCAGCAGATTTAGCGGGAGCTCCTACAATGAGCAGTTCTTC. Translated: CASRFSGSSYNEQFF.

The chain joins TRBV9 to TRBJ2-5, with 14 bases identical to TRBD2. Germline CDR1 and CDR2: SGDLS and YYNGEE. V trimming: 4 bases; J trimming: 6 bases; junction bases outside the gene matches: 8. This CDR3 has 16 amino acids. The chain's CDR3 is CASSPQTSGRAKTQYF. CDR3 DNA sequence: TGTGCCAGCAGCCCCCAGACTAGCGGGAGGGCCAAGACCCAGTACTTC.

J is TRBJ2-7 and V is TRBV19, with 7 bases lining up with TRBD1. CDR3 length: 14 amino acids. Germline values: CDR1 LNHDA, CDR2 SQIVND (reference sequence). V shed 6 bases, J shed 0 bases, and the junction held 5 bases outside the gene matches. The CDR3: CASSMTGNSYEQYF. As DNA, the CDR3 is TGTGCCAGTAGCATGACAGGGAACTCCTACGAGCAGTACTTC. The full variable domain, with the rest looked up from reference TRBV19 and TRBJ2-7, is DGGITQSPKYLFRKEGQNVTLSCEQNLNHDAMYWYRQDPGQGLRLIYYSQIVNDFQKGDIAEGYSVSREKKESFPLTVTSAQKNPTAFYLCASSMTGNSYEQYFGPGTRLTVT.

The rearrangement joins TRBV4-2 to TRBJ2-5, with 9 bases aligning to TRBD2. The DNA end is more similar to TRBJ2-7, so the J call may be wrong. The CDR3 loop spans 15 amino acids. The V gene's germline CDR1 is LGHNA and CDR2 YNFKEQ. CDR3 sequence (DNA): TGTGCCAGCAGCCAAGAGGCTAGCGGGGCCTACGAGCAGTACTTC. Translated: CASSQEASGAYEQYF.

The chain combines TRBV2 with TRBJ1-2, with D uncertain. This CDR3 contains 14 residues. Trimming pared 11 bases from V and 6 bases from J, leaving 22 bases between. Germline CDR1 is SNHLY and CDR2 is FYNNEI. The DNA for the CDR3 is TGTGCCTCTCCCGTGACATCACCCCTTCATGGCTACACCTTC. As protein: CASPVTSPLHGYTF.

J is TRBJ1-1 and V is TRBV28; weak D call: TRBD1 (6 bases). V was trimmed by 3 bases and J by 0 bases, leaving 11 bases between them. The CDR3 length is 15 residues. In germline, CDR1 is MDHEN, CDR2 SYDVKM. The CDR3, as DNA: TGTGCCAGCAGTTTCCATCAGGGGATGAACACTGAAGCTTTCTTT. Translating gives CASSFHQGMNTEAFF.